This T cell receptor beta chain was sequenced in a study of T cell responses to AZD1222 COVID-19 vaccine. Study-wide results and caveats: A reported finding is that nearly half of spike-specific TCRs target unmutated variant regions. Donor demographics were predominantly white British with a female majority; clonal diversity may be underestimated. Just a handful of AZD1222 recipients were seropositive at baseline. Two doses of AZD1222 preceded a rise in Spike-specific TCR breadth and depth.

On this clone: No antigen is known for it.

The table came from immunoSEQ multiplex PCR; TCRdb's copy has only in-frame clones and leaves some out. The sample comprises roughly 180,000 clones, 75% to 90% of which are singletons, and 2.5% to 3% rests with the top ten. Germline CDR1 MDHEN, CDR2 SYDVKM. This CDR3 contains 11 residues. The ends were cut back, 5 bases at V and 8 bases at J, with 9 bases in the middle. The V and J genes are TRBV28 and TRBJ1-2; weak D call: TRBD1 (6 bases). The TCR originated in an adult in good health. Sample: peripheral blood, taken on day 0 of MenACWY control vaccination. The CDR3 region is CASSAQGGYTF. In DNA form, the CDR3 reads TGTGCCAGCAGTGCTCAGGGGGGCTACACCTTC.